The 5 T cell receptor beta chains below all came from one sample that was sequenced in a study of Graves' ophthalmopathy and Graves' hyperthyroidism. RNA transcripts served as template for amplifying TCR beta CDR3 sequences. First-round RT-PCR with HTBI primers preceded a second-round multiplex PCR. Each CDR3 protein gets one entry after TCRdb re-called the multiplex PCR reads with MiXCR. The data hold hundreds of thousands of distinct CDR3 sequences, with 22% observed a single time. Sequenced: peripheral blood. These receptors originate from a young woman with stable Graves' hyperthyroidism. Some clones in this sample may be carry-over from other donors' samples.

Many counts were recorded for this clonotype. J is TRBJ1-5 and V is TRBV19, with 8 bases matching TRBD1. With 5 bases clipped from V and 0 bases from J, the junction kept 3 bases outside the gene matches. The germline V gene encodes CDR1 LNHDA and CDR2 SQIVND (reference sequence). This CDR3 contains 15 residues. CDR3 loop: CASSQGAVSNQPQHF. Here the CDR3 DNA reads TGTGCCAGTAGTCAGGGGGCGGTTAGCAATCAGCCCCAGCATTTT.

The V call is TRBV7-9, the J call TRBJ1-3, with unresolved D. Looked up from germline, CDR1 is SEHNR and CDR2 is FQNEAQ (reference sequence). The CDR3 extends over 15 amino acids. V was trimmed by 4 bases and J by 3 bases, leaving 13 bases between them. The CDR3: CASSSPLLYGNTIYF. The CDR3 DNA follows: TGTGCCAGCAGCTCGCCTCTTCTGTATGGAAACACCATATATTTT.

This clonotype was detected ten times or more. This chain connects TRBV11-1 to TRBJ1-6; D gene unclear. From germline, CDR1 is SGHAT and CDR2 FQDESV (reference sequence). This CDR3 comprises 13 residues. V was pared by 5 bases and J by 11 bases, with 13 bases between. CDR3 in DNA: TGTGCCAGCAGCCAACGGAGTTGGGCACCCCTCCACTTT. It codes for CASSQRSWAPLHF.

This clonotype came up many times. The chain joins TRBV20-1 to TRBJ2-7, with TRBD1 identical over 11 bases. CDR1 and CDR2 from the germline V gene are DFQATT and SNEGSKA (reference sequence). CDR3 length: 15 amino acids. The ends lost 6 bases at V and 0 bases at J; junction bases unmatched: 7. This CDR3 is CSADGTGGFSYEQYF. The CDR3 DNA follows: TGCAGTGCGGACGGGACAGGGGGGTTCTCCTACGAGCAGTACTTC.

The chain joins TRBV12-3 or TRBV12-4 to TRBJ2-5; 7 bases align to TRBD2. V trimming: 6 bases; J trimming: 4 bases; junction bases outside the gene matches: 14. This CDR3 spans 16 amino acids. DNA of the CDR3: TGTGCCAGCAGCGGGGCGAGCGGGGCTTTAAGAGAGACCCAGTACTTC. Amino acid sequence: CASSGASGALRETQYF.